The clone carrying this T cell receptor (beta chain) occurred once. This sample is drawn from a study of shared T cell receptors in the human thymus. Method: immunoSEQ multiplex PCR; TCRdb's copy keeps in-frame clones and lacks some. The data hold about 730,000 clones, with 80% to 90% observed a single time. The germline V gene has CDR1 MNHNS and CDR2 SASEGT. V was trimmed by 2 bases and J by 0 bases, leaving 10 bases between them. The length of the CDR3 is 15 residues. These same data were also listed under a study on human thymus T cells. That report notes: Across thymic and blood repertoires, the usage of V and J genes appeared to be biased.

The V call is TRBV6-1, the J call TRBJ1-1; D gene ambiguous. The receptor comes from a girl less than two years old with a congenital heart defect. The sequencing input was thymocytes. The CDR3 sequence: CASSENPSVNTEAFF. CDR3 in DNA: TGTGCCAGCAGTGAAAATCCTTCGGTGAACACTGAAGCTTTCTTT.